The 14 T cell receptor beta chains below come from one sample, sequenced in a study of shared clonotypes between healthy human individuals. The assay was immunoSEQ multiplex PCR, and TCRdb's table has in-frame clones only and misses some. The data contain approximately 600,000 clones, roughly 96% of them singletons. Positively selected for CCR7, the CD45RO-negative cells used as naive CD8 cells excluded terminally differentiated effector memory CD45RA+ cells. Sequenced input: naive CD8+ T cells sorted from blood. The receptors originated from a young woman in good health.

CDR3 protein: CASSDVSGYGYTF. The CDR3 DNA reads as TGTGCCAGCAGCGATGTATCGGGCTATGGCTACACCTTC. V gene TRBV5-8 combines with J gene TRBJ1-2; D is uncertain. Trimming stripped 4 bases from V and 4 bases from J, with 11 bases between. The CDR3 totals 13 residues. Germline CDR1 SGHTS, CDR2 YDEGEE.

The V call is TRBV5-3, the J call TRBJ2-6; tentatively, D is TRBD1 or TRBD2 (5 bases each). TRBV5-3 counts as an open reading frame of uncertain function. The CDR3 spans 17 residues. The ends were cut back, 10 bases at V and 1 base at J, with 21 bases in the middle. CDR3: CAPRLGTAISGANVLTF. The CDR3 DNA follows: TGTGCCCCAAGACTCGGGACGGCAATATCTGGGGCCAACGTCCTGACTTTC.

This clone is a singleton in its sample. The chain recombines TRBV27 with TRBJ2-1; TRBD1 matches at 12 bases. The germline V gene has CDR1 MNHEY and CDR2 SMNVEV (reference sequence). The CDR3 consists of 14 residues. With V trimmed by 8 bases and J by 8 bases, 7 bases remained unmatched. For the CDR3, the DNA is TGTGCCAGCGGATCCGGGACAGGGGGCGATGAGCAGTTCTTC. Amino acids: CASGSGTGGDEQFF.

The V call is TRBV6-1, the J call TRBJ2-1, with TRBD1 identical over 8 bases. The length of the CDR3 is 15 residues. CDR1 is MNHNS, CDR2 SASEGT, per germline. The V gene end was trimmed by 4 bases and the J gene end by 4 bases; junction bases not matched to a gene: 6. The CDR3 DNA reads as TGTGCCAGCAGTGTGACAGGGGTTGTGTACAATGAGCAGTTCTTC. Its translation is CASSVTGVVYNEQFF.

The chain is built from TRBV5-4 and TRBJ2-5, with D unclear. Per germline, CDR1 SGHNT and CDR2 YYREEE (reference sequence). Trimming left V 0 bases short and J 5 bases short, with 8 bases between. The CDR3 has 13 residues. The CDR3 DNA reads TGTGCCAGCAGCTTGGTAGTGGGGGAGACCCAGTACTTC. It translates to CASSLVVGETQYF.

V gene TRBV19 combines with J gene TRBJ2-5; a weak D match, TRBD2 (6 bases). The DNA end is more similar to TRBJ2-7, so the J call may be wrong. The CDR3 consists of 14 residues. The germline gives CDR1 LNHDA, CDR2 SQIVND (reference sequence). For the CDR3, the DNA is TGTGCCAGTAGTCCGGCCGGGGGAACCTACGAGCAGTACTTC. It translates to CASSPAGGTYEQYF.

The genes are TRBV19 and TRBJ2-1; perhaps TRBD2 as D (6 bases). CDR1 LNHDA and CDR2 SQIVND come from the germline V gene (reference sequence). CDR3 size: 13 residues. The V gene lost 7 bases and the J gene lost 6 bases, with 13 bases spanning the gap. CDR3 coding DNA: TGTGCCAGTACCGGGACTTGGGCCAATGAGCAGTTCTTC. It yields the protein CASTGTWANEQFF.

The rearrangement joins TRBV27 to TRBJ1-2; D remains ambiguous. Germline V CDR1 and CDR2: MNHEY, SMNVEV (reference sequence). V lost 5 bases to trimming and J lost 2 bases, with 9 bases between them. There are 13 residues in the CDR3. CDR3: CASSERFNYGYTF. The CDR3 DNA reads TGTGCCAGCAGTGAGAGGTTCAACTATGGCTACACCTTC.

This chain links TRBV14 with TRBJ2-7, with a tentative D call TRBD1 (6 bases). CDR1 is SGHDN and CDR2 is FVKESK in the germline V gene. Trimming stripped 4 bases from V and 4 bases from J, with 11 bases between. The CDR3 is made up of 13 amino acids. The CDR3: CASSPVQGYEQYF. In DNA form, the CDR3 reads TGTGCCAGCAGCCCCGTACAGGGTTACGAGCAGTACTTC.

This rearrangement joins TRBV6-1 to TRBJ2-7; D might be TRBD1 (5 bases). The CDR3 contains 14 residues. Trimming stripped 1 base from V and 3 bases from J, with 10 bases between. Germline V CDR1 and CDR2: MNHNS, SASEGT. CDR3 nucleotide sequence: TGTGCCAGCAGTGAAGGGGGCCATCTCTACGAGCAGTACTTC. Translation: CASSEGGHLYEQYF.

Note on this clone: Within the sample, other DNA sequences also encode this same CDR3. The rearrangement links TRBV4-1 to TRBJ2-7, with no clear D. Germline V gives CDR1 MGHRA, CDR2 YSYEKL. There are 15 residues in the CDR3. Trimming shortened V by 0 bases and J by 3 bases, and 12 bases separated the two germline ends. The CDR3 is CASSQDPGVSYEQYF. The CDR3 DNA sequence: TGCGCCAGCAGCCAAGATCCTGGGGTTAGCTACGAGCAGTACTTC.

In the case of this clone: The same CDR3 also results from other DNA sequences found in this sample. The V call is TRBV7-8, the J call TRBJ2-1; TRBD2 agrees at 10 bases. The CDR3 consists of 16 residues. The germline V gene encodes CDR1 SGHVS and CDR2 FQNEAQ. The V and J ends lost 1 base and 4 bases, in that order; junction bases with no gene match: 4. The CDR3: CASSLGLAGAYNEQFF. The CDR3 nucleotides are TGTGCCAGCAGCTTAGGTCTAGCGGGAGCGTACAATGAGCAGTTCTTC. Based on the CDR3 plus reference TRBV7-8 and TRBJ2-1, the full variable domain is GAGVSQSPRYKVAKRGQDVALRCDPISGHVSLFWYQQALGQGPEFLTYFQNEAQLDKSGLPSDRFFAERPEGSVSTLKIQRTQQEDSAVYLCASSLGLAGAYNEQFFGPGTRLTVL.

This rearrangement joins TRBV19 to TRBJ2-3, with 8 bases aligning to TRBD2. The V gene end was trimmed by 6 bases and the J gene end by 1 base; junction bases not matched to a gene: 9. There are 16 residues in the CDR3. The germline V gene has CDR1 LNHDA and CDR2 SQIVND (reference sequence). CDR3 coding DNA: TGTGCCAGTAGGCCCTCGGGCGGGAGGCGCACAGATACGCAGTATTTT. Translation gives CASRPSGGRRTDTQYF. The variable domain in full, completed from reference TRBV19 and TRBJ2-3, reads DGGITQSPKYLFRKEGQNVTLSCEQNLNHDAMYWYRQDPGQGLRLIYYSQIVNDFQKGDIAEGYSVSREKKESFPLTVTSAQKNPTAFYLCASRPSGGRRTDTQYFGPGTRLTVL.

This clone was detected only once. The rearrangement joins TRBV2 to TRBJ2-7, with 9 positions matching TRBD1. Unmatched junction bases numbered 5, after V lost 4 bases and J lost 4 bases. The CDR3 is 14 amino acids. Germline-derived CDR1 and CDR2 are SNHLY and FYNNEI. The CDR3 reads CASSAGTGIYEQYF. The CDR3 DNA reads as TGTGCCAGCAGTGCCGGGACAGGGATTTACGAGCAGTACTTC.